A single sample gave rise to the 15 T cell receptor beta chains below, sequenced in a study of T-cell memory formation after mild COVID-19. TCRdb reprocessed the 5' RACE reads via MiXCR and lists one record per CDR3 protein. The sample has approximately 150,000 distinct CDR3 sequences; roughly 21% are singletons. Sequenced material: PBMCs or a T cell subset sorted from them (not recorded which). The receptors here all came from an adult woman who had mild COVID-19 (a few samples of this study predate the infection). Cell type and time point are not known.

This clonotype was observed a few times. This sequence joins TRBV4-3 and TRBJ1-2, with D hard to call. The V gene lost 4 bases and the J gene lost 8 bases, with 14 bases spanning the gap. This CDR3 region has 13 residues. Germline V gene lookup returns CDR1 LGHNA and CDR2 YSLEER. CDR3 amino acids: CASSPSGRGGYTF. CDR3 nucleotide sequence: TGCGCCAGCAGCCCCTCCGGGAGAGGAGGCTACACCTTC.

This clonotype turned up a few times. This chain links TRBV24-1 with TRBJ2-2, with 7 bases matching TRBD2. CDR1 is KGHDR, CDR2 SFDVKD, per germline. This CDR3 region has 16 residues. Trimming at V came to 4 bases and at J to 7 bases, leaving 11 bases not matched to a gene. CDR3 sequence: CATSDPTAGVVGELFF. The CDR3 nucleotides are TGTGCCACCAGTGACCCCACTGCGGGAGTGGTCGGGGAGCTGTTTTTT.

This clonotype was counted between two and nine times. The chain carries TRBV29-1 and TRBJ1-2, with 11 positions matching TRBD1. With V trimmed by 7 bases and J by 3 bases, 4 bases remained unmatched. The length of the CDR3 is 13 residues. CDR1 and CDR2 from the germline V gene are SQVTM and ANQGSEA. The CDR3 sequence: CSAGTGGDYGYTF. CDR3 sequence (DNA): TGCAGCGCTGGGACAGGGGGAGACTATGGCTACACCTTC.

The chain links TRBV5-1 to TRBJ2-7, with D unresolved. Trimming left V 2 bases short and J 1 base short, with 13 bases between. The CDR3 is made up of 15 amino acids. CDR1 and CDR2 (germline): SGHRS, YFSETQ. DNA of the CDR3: TGCGCCAGCAGCTTCGGGCAGTTAAGTTCCTACGAGCAGTACTTC. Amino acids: CASSFGQLSSYEQYF.

CDR3 DNA: TGCAGTGCTACCGGGTTCGCGGCAGGTAGGAACACTGAAGCTTTCTTT. It specifies CSATGFAAGRNTEAFF. This sequence joins TRBV20-1 and TRBJ1-1; the D is unclear. CDR1 DFQATT and CDR2 SNEGSKA come from the germline V gene (reference sequence). V was pared by 4 bases and J by 1 base, with 19 bases between. The CDR3 has 16 residues.

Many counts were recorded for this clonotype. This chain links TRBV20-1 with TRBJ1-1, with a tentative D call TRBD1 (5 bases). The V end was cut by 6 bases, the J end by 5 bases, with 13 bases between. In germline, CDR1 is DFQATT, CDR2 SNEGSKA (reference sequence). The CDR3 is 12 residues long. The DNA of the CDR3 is TGCAGTGCACGGGGTGGGGGGACTGAAGCTTTCTTT. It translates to CSARGGGTEAFF.

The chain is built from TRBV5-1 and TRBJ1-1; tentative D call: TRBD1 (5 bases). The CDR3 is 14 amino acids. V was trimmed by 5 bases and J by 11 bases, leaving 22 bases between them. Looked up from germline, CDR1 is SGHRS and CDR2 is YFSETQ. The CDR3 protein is CASSSGTVKDSAFF. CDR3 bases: TGCGCCAGCAGTTCCGGGACGGTTAAGGATTCGGCTTTCTTT.

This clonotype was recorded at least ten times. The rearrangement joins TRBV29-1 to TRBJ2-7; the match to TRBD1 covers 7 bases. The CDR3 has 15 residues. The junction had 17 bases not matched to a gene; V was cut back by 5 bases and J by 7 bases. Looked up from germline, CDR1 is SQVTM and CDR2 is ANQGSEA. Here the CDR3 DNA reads TGCAGCGTTCAACTCGACAGGGCCACTAGAGGGGAGCAGTACTTC. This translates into CSVQLDRATRGEQYF.

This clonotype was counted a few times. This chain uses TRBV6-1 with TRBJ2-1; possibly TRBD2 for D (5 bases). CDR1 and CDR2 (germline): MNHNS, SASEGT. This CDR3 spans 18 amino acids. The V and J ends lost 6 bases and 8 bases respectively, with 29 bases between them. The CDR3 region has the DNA TGTGCCAGCAGCGGAGCGGCTTTCTCGACCGGGGTTATGGATGAGCAGTTCTTC. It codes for CASSGAAFSTGVMDEQFF.

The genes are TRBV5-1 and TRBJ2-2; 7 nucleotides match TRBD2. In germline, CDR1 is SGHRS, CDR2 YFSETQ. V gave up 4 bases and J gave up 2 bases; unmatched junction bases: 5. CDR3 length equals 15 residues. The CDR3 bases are TGCGCCAGCAGCATGACTAGCAGAAACACCGGGGAGCTGTTTTTT. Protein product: CASSMTSRNTGELFF.

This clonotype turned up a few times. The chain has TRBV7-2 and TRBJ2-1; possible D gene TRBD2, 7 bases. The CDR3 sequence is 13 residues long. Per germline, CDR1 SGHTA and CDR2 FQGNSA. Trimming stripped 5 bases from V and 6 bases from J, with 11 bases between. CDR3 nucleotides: TGTGCCAGCAGCCCTAGGGGGGGCAATGAGCAGTTCTTC. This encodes CASSPRGGNEQFF.

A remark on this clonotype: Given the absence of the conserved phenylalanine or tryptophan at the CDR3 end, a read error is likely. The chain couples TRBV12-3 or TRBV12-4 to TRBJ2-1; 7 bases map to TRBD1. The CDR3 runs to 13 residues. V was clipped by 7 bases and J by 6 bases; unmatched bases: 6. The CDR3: CASTSRDSNEQFV. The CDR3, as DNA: TGTGCCAGCACCAGCCGGGACAGCAATGAGCAGTTCGTC.

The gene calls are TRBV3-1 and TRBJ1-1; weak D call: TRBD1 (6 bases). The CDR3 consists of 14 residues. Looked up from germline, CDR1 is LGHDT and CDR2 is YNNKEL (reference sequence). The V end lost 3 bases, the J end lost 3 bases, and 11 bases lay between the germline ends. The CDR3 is CASSHGGRDTEAFF. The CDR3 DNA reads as TGTGCCAGCAGCCATGGGGGCCGCGACACTGAAGCTTTCTTT.

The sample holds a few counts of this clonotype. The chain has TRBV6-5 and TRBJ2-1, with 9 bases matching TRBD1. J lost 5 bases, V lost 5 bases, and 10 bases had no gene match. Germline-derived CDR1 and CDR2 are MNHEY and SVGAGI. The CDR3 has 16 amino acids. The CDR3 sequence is CASSQYGTGWDNEQFF. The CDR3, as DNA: TGTGCCAGCAGTCAGTATGGGACAGGGTGGGACAATGAGCAGTTCTTC.

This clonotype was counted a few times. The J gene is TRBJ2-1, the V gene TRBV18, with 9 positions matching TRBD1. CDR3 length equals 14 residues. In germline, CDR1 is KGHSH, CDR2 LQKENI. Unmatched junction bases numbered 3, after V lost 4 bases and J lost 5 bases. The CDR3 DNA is TGTGCCAGCTCACTTAGGACAGGGGACAATGAGCAGTTCTTC. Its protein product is CASSLRTGDNEQFF.